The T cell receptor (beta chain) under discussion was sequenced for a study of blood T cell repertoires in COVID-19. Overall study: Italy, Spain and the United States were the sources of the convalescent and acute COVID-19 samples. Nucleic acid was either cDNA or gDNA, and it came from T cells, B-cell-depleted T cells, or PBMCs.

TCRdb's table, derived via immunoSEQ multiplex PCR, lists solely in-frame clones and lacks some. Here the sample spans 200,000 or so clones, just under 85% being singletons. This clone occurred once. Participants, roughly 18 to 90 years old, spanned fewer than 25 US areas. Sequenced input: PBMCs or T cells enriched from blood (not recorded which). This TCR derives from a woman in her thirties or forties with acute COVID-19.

The DNA for the CDR3 is TGCGCCAGCAGCTTGGAAGCGGGAAACTATGGCTACACCTTC. Protein: CASSLEAGNYGYTF. The rearrangement joins TRBV5-1 to TRBJ1-2; D remains unclear. This CDR3 comprises 14 residues. Trimming pared 0 bases from V and 2 bases from J, leaving 8 bases between. Germline CDR1 is SGHRS and CDR2 is YFSETQ.